This TCR beta chain was found in a study of shared clonotypes between healthy human individuals. Background on the study: Two women and three men aged 18 to 49 served as donors. CD4 naive and memory got three plates each, CD8 naive two, CD8 memory one.

TCRdb keeps only in-frame clones here, not all; method: immunoSEQ multiplex PCR. The sample contains approximately 92,000 clones, 68% of which appear only once. CD45RO+ cells and CCR7-negative CD45RA+ TemRA cells were combined as CD8 memory. The CDR3 length is 11 residues. The V gene's germline CDR1 is DFQATT and CDR2 SNEGSKA (reference sequence). The ends were cut back, 2 bases at V and 5 bases at J, with 5 bases in the middle. This receptor was taken from a man in his thirties or forties in good health. V usage is TRBV20-1 and J usage is TRBJ2-3; D gene unclear. Source material: memory CD8+ T cells sorted from blood. As to subset: CD45RO+ cells pooled with CCR7-negative TemRA cells. This CDR3 is CSARQRDTQYF. Written as DNA, the CDR3 is TGCAGTGCTAGACAAAGAGATACGCAGTATTTT.